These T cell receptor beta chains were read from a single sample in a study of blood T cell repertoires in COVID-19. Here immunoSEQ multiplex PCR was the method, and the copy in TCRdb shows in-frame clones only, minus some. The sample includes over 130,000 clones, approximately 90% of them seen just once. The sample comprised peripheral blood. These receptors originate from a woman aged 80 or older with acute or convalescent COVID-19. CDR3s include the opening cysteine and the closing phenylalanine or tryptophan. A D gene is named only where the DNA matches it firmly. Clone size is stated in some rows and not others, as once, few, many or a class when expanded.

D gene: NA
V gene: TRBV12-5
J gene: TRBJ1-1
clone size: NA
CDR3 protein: CASGFRQGSEAFF
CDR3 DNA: TGTGCTAGTGGTTTCAGGCAGGGAAGTGAAGCTTTCTTT

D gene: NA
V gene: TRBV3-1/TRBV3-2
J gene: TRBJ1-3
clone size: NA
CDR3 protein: CASSPFSGNTIYF
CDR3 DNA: TGTGCCAGCAGCCCTTTCTCTGGAAACACCATATATTTT

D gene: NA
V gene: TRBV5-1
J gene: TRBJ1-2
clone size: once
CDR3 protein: CASSPRDGYGYTF
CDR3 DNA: TGCGCCAGCAGCCCTAGAGATGGCTATGGCTACACCTTC

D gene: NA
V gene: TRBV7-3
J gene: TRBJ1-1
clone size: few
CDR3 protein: CASSSGVGTEAFF
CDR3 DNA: TGTGCCAGCAGCTCCGGGGTGGGCACTGAAGCTTTCTTT

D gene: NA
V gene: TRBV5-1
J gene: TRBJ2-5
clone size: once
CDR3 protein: CASSRDNQETQYF
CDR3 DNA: TGCGCCAGCAGCCGCGACAACCAAGAGACCCAGTACTTC

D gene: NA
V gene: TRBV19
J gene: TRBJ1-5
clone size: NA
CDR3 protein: CASSGGSGPNVQPQHF
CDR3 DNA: TGTGCCAGTAGTGGGGGGTCGGGACCGAACGTTCAGCCCCAGCATTTT

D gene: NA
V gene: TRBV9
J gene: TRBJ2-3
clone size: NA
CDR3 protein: CASSPPSDTQYF
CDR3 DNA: TGTGCCAGCAGCCCCCCGTCTGATACGCAGTATTTT

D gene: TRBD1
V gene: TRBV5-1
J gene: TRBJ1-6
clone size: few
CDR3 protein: CASSLVGGEAPLHF
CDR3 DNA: TGCGCCAGCAGCTTGGTAGGGGGCGAGGCACCCCTCCACTTT

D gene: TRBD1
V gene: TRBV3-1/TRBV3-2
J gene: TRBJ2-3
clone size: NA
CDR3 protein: CASSQGTGGYEDTQYF
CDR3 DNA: TGTGCCAGCAGCCAGGGAACAGGGGGATACGAAGATACGCAGTATTTT

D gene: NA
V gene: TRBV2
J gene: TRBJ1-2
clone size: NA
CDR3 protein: CASSESHYTF
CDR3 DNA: TGTGCCAGCAGTGAGAGTCACTACACCTTC

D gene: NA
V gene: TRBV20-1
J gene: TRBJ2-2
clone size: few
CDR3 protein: CSASPLGQNTGELFF
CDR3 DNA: TGCAGTGCTAGTCCCCTGGGCCAGAACACCGGGGAGCTGTTTTTT

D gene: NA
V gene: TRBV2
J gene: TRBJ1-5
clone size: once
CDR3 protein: CASRRGQSSYSNQPQHF
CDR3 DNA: TGTGCCAGCAGGAGAGGACAGTCCAGTTATAGCAATCAGCCCCAGCATTTT

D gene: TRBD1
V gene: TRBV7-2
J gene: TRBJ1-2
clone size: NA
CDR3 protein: CASSLGGTGGTNYGYTF
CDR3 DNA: TGTGCCAGCAGCTTAGGGGGTACAGGGGGCACTAACTATGGCTACACCTTC

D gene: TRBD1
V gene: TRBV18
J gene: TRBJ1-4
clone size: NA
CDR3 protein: CASSPDRGNEKLFF
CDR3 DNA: TGTGCCAGCTCACCCGACAGGGGTAATGAAAAACTGTTTTTT

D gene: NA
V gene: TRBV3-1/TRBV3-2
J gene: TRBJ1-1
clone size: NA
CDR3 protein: CASSPTAGNTEAFF
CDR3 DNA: TGTGCCAGCAGCCCAACAGCGGGGAACACTGAAGCTTTCTTT

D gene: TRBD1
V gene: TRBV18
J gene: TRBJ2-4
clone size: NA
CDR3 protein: CASSPGTGLTAKNIQYF
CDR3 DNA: TGTGCCAGCTCACCTGGGACAGGGCTGACGGCCAAAAACATTCAGTACTTC

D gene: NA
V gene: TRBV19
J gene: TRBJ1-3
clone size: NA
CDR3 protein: CASAANGAAGGNTIYF
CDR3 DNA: TGTGCCTCCGCCGCGAACGGCGCTGCAGGAGGAAACACCATATATTTT

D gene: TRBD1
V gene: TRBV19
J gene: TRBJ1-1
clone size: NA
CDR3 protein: CASTQGAMNTEAFF
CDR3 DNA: TGTGCCAGTACCCAGGGGGCCATGAACACTGAAGCTTTCTTT

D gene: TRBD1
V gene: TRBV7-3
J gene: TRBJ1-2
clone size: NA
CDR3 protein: CASSEGQNYGYTF
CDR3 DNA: TGTGCCAGCAGCGAGGGACAGAACTATGGCTACACCTTC

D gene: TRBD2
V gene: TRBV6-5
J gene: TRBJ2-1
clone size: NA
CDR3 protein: CASKLAGMYNEQFF
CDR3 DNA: TGTGCCAGCAAACTAGCGGGGATGTACAATGAGCAGTTCTTC

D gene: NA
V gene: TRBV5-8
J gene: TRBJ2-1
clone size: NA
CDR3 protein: CASSPRAAGADNEQFF
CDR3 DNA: TGTGCCAGCAGTCCGAGGGCAGCGGGCGCCGACAATGAGCAGTTCTTC

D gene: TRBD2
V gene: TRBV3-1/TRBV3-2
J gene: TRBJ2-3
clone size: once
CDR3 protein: CASRPAGGRPDTQYF
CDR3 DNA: TGTGCCAGCCGACCCGCGGGGGGGAGGCCAGATACGCAGTATTTT

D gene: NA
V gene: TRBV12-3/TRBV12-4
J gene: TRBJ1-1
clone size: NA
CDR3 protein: CASSLQGDTEAFF
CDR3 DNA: TGTGCCAGCAGTTTACAAGGGGACACTGAAGCTTTCTTT

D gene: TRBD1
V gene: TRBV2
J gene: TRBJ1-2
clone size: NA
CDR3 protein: CASSGQAWHGYTF
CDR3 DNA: TGTGCCAGCAGCGGACAGGCATGGCATGGCTACACCTTC

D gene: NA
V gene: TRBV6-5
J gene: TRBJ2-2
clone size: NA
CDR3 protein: CASRFMTSNTGELFF
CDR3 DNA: TGTGCCAGCAGATTCATGACTTCGAACACCGGGGAGCTGTTTTTT

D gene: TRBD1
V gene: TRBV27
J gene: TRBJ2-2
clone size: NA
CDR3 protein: CASRERQGARIGELFF
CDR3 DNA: TGTGCCAGCAGGGAAAGACAGGGGGCTAGGATCGGGGAGCTGTTTTTT

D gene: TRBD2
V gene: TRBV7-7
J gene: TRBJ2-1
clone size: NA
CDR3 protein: CASSRLAGGRSEQFF
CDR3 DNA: TGTGCTAGCAGCAGACTAGCGGGGGGGCGTAGTGAGCAGTTCTTC

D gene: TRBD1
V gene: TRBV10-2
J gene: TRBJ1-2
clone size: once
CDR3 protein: CASRRDRGNYGYTF
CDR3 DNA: TGCGCCAGCCGTAGGGACAGGGGGAACTATGGCTACACCTTC

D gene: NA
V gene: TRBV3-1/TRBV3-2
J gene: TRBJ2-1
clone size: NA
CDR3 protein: CASSQGGSTGQQFF
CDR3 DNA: TGTGCCAGCAGCCAAGGAGGTAGTACAGGCCAGCAGTTCTTC

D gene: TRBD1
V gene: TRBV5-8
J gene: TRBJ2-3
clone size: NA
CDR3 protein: CASRLPGQSGDTQYF
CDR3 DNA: TGTGCCAGCAGGTTACCGGGACAGTCGGGAGATACGCAGTATTTT

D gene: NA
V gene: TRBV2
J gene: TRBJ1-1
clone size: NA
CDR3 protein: CASSGLMNTEAFF
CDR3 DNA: TGTGCCAGCAGCGGACTTATGAACACTGAAGCTTTCTTT

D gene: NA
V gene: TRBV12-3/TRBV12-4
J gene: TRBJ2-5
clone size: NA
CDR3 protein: CASSFRETQYF
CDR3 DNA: TGTGCCAGCAGTTTTCGAGAGACCCAGTACTTC

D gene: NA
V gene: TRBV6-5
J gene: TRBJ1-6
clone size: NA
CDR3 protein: CATRGAGQNSPLHF
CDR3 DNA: TGTGCGACTCGGGGGGCAGGACAGAATTCACCCCTCCACTTT

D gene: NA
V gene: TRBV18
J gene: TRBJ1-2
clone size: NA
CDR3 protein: CASSPPQGYYGYTF
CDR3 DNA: TGTGCCAGCTCACCACCCCAGGGGTACTATGGCTACACCTTC

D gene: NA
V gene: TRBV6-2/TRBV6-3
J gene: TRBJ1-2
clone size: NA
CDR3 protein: CASSAQGTHGYTF
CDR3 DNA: TGTGCCAGCAGCGCCCAGGGGACACATGGCTACACCTTC

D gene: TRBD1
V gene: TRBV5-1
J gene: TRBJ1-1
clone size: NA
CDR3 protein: CASSLTGEITEAFF
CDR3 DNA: TGCGCCAGCAGCTTGACAGGGGAAATTACTGAAGCTTTCTTT

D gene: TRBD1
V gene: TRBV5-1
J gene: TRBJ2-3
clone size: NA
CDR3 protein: CASSGQGFDTQYF
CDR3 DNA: TGCGCCAGCAGCGGACAGGGGTTTGATACGCAGTATTTT

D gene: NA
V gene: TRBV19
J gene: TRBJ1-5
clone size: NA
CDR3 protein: CASSILGGRGYSNQPQHF
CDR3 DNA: TGTGCCAGTAGTATATTGGGGGGTCGGGGGTATAGCAATCAGCCCCAGCATTTT

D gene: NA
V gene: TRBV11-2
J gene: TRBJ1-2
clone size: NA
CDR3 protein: CASSPGQNYGYTF
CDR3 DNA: TGTGCCAGCAGCCCTGGACAGAACTATGGCTACACCTTC

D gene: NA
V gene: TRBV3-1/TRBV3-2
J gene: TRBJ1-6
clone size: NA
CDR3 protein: CASSQVVANSPLHF
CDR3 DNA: TGTGCCAGCAGCCAAGTGGTAGCAAATTCACCCCTCCACTTT

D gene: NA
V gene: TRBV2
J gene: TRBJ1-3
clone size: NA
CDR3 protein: CASSEAPGLGNTIYF
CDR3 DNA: TGTGCCAGCAGTGAAGCGCCAGGGCTGGGAAACACCATATATTTT

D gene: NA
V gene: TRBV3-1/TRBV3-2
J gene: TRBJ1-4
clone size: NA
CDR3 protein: CASSPRGANEKLFF
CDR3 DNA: TGTGCCAGCAGCCCTCGGGGAGCTAATGAAAAACTGTTTTTT

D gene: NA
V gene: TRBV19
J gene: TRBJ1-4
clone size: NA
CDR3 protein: CASSPVGGTNEKLFF
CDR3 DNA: TGTGCCAGTAGTCCGGTAGGGGGAACTAATGAAAAACTGTTTTTT

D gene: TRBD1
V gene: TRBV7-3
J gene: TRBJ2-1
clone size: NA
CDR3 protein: CASSRDSYNEQFF
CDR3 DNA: TGTGCCAGCAGCCGGGACAGTTACAATGAGCAGTTCTTC

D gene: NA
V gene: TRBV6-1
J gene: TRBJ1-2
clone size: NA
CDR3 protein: CASSEGPGNYGYTF
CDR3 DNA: TGTGCCAGCAGTGAAGGCCCCGGGAACTATGGCTACACCTTC

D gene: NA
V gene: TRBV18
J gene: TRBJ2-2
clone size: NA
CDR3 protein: CASSPGEGLAGELFF
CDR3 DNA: TGTGCCAGCTCACCGGGAGAGGGATTGGCCGGGGAGCTGTTTTTT

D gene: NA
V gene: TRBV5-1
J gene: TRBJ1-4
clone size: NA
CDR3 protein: CASSLVGQSNEKLFF
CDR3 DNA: TGCGCCAGCAGCTTGGTTGGACAGAGTAATGAAAAACTGTTTTTT

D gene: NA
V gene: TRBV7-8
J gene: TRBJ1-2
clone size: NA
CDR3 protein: CASSLAMGGRYGYTF
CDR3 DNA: TGTGCCAGCAGCTTAGCTATGGGGGGGAGGTATGGCTACACCTTC

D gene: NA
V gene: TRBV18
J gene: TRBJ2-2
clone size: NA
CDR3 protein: CASSPLGQDPGELFF
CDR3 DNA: TGTGCCAGCTCACCACTGGGGCAGGATCCCGGGGAGCTGTTTTTT

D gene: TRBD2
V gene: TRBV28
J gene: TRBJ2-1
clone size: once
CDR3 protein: CASAGGALRNEQFF
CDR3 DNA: TGTGCCAGCGCCGGGGGGGCCCTTAGGAATGAGCAGTTCTTC